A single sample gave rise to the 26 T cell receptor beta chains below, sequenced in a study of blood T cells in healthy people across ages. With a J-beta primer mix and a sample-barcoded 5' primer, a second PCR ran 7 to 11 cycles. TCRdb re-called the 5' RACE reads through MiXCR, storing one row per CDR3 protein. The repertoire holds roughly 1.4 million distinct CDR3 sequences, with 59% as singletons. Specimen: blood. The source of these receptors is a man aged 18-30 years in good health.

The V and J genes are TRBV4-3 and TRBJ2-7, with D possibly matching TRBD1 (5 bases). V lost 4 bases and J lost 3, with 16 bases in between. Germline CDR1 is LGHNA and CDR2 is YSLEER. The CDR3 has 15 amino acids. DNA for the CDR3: TGCGCCAGCAGCCCACAGGCAGGGCACCGCTACGAGCAGTACTTC. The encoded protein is CASSPQAGHRYEQYF.

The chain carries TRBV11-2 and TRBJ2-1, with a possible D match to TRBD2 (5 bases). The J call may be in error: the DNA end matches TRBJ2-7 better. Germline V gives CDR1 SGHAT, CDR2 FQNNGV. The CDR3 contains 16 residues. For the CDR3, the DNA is TGTGCCAGCAGCTTAGGAAGTCCTAGCTCCTACAATGAGCAGTACTTC. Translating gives CASSLGSPSSYNEQYF.

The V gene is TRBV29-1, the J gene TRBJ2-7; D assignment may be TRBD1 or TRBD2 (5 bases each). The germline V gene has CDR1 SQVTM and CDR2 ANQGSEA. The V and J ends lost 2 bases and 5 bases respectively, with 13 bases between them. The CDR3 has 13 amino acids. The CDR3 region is CSVEIRDRNEQYF. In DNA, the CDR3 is TGCAGCGTTGAAATCAGGGACCGGAACGAGCAGTACTTC.

The DNA for the CDR3 is TGTGCCAGCAGCTTATGGGCTACCCCAACCGGGGAGCTGTTTTTT. This encodes CASSLWATPTGELFF. The chain recombines TRBV7-8 with TRBJ2-2; no reliable D call. In germline, CDR1 is SGHVS, CDR2 FQNEAQ. Trimming cost V 2 bases and J 5 bases, with 12 bases left between them. The CDR3 consists of 15 residues.

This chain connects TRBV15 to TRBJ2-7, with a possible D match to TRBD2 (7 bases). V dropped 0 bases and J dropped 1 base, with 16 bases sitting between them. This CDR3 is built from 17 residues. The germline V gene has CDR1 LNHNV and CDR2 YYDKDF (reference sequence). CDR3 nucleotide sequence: TGTGCCACCAGCAGAGATCGTACGGGGGGCTCTTCCTACGAGCAGTACTTC. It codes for CATSRDRTGGSSYEQYF.

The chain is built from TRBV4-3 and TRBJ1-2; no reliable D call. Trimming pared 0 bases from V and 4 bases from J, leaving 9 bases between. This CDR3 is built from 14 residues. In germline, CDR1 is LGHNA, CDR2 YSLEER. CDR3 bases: TGCGCCAGCAGCCAAGAGGCAGGCCCCTATGGCTACACCTTC. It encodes CASSQEAGPYGYTF.

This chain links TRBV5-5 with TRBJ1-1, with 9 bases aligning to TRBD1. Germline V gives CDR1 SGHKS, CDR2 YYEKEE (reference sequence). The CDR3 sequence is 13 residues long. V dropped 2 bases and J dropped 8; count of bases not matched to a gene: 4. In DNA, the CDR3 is TGTGCCAGCAGCTTTACAGGGGGCGTAGAAGCTTTCTTT. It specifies CASSFTGGVEAFF. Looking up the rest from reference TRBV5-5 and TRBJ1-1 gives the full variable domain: DAGVTQSPTHLIKTRGQQVTLRCSPISGHKSVSWYQQVLGQGPQFIFQYYEKEERGRGNFPDRFSARQFPNYSSELNVNALLLGDSALYLCASSFTGGVEAFFGQGTRLTVV.

CDR3 sequence (DNA): TGCCGCGCGGGACAGTTGAACACTGAAGCTTTCTTT. Residues: CRAGQLNTEAFF. The gene calls are TRBV29-1 and TRBJ1-1; 7 bases agree with TRBD1. This CDR3 comprises 12 residues. Germline CDR1 is SQVTM and CDR2 is ANQGSEA.

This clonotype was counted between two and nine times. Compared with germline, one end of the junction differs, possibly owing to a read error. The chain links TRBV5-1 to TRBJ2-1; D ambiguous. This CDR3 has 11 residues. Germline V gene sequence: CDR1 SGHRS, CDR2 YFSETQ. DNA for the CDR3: TGCGCCGGCAGCTCCCCCAATGAGCAGTTCTTC. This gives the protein CAGSSPNEQFF.

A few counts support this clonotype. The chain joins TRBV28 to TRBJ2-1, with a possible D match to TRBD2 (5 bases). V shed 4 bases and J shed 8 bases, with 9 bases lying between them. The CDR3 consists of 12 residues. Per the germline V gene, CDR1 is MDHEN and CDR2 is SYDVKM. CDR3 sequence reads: CASSSLRDEQFF. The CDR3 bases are TGTGCCAGCAGTTCCCTGAGGGATGAGCAGTTCTTC.

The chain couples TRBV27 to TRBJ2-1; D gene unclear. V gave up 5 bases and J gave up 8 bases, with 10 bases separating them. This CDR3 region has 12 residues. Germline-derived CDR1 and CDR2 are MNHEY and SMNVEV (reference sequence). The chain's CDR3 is CASSPTLYEQFF. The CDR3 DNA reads TGTGCCAGCAGTCCCACATTGTATGAGCAGTTCTTC.

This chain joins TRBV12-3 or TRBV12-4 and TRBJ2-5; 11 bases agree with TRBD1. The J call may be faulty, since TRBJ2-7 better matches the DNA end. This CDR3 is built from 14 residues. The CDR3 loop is CASRWTGGFYEQYF. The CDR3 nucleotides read TGTGCCAGCAGATGGACAGGGGGCTTCTACGAGCAGTACTTC.

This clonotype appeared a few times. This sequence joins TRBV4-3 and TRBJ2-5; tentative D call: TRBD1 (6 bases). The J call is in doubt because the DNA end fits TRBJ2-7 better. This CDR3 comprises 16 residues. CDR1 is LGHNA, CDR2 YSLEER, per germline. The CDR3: CASSQYLQGIGYEQYF. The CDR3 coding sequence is TGCGCCAGCAGCCAATATCTACAGGGTATCGGGTACGAGCAGTACTTC.

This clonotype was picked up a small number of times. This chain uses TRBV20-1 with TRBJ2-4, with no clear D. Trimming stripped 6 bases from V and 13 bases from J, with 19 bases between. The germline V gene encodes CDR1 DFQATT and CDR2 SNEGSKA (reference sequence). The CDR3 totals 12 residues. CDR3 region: CSARKSAKEQYF. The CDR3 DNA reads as TGCAGTGCCAGAAAGTCCGCGAAAGAGCAGTACTTC.

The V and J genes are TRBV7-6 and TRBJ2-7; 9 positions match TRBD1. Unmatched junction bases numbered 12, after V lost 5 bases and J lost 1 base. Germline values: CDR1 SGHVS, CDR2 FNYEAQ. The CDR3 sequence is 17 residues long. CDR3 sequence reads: CASSGLENRGPSYEQYF. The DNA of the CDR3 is TGTGCCAGCAGCGGCTTGGAGAACAGGGGGCCTTCCTACGAGCAGTACTTC.

This CDR3 reads CASSSMDRAPPYEQYF. The CDR3, as DNA: TGTGCCAGCAGTTCAATGGACAGGGCCCCCCCCTACGAGCAGTACTTC. J is TRBJ2-7 and V is TRBV28, with 8 positions matching TRBD1. The CDR3 spans 16 residues. Trimming took 4 bases from V and 2 from J; bases not matched to a gene: 10. Germline values: CDR1 MDHEN, CDR2 SYDVKM.

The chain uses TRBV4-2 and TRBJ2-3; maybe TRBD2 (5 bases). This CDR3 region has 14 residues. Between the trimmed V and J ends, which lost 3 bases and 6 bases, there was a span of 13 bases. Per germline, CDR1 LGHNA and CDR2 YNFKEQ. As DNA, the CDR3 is TGTGCCAGCAGCCAGAGGGTAGTCATCGATACGCAGTATTTT. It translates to CASSQRVVIDTQYF.

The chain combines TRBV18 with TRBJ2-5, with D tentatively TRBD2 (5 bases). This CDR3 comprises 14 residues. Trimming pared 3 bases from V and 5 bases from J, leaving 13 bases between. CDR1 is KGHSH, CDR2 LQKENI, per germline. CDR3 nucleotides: TGTGCCAGCTCACCGAGGGCAACCGATGAGACCCAGTACTTC. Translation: CASSPRATDETQYF.

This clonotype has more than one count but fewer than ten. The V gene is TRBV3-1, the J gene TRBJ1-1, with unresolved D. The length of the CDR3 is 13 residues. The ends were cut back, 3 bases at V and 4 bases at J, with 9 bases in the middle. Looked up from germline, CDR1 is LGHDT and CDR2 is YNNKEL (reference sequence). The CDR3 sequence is CASSQGFRTEAFF. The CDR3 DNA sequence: TGTGCCAGCAGCCAGGGGTTTCGCACTGAAGCTTTCTTT.

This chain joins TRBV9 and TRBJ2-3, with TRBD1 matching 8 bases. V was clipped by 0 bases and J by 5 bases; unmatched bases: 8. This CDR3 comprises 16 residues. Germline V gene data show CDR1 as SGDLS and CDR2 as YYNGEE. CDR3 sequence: CASSVAARGQRDTQYF. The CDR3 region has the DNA TGTGCCAGCAGCGTAGCGGCCAGGGGGCAAAGAGATACGCAGTATTTT.

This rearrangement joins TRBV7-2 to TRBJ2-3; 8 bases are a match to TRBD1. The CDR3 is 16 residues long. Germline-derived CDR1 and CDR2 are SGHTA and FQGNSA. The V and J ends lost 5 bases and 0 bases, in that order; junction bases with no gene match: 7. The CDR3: CASSPRRTGSTDTQYF. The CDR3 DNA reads TGTGCCAGCAGCCCCAGAAGGACAGGGAGCACAGATACGCAGTATTTT.

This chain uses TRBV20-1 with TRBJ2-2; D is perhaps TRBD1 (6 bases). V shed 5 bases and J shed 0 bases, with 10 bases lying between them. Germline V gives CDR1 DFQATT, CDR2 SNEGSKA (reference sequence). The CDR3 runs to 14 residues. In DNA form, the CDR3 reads TGCAGTGCTCCCGGGACAACGAACACCGGGGAGCTGTTTTTT. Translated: CSAPGTTNTGELFF.

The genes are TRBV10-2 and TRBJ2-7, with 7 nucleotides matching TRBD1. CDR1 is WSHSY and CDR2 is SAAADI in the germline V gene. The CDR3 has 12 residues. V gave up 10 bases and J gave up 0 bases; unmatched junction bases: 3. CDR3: CAIGQVSYEQYF. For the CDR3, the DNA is TGCGCCATAGGACAGGTCTCCTACGAGCAGTACTTC.

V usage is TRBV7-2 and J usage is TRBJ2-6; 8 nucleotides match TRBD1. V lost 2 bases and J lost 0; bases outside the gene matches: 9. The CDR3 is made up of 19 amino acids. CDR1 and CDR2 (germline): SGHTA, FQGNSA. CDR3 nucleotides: TGTGCCAGCAGCTTACCTAGGGACAGGTGGAGCTCTGGGGCCAACGTCCTGACTTTC. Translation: CASSLPRDRWSSGANVLTF.

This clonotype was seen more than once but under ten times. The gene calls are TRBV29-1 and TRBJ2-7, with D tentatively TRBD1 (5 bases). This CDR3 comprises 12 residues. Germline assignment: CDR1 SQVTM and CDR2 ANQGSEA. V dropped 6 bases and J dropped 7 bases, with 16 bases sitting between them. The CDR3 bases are TGCAGCGTCTCGACAGTCCACAATGAGCAGTACTTC. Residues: CSVSTVHNEQYF.

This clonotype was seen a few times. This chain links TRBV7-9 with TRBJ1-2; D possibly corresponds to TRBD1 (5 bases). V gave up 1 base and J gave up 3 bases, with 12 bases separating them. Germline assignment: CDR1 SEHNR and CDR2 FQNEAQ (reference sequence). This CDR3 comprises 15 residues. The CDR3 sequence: CASSLVGGEDYGYTF. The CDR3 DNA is TGTGCCAGCAGCTTAGTTGGAGGGGAGGACTATGGCTACACCTTC.